The 31 T cell receptor beta chains presented below share a single source sample, sequenced in a study of T cells in women clearing cervical HPV infection. Clones were read by immunoSEQ multiplex PCR, and TCRdb kept only the in-frame ones, dropping some. This table holds approximately 30,000 clones. Sequenced material: blood buffy coat. These receptors were taken from a woman aged 18 to 75 with a cervical HPV16 infection that either progressed to CIN3+ or cleared (not recorded which).

A note on this clone: The read is 3 residues too short to cover the CDR3 end, so that end is filled in from the germline J gene. This chain connects TRBV18 to TRBJ2-1; 9 nucleotides align to TRBD2. V trimming: 8 bases; J trimming: 7 bases; junction bases outside the gene matches: 9. The CDR3 has 14 amino acids. In germline, CDR1 is KGHSH, CDR2 LQKENI. The CDR3 spells CASQGTSYGNEQFF. The sequenced part of the CDR3 DNA is TGTGCCAGCCAAGGGACTAGCTATGGGAATGAG.

Details on this clone: The read ends 3 residues before the CDR3 terminus; that terminus is restored from the germline J gene. Other DNA sequences within the sample encode an identical CDR3. V gene TRBV7-2 combines with J gene TRBJ2-2; no definite D call. The CDR3 consists of 13 residues. V was pared by 9 bases and J by 4 bases, with 12 bases between. Germline lookup yields CDR1 SGHTA and CDR2 FQGNSA. CDR3 DNA, as far as it was read: TGTGCCAGTAGCCCCACTGGCACCGGGGAG. Translating it yields CASSPTGTGE. The entire CDR3 is CASSPTGTGELFF.

To note about this clone: The read ends 3 residues shy of where the CDR3 ends; the end is completed using the germline J gene. This chain uses TRBV30 with TRBJ2-7; D might be TRBD1 (5 bases). The germline V and J ends were trimmed by 6 bases and 0 bases, with 12 bases remaining between them. Germline V gene data show CDR1 as GTSNPN and CDR2 as SVGIG (reference sequence). The length of the CDR3 is 13 residues. Partial CDR3 DNA: TGTGCCTGCCCTGACAGAAACTCCTACGAG. It codes for CACPDRNSYE. The whole CDR3 protein is CACPDRNSYEQYF.

With respect to this clone: Coverage ceases 3 residues before the CDR3 finishes, and the germline J gene fills in the end. The chain couples TRBV25-1 to TRBJ1-2; D possibly corresponds to TRBD1 (5 bases). The V end was cut by 1 base, the J end by 0 bases, with 12 bases between. The CDR3 totals 16 residues. Germline V gene lookup returns CDR1 MGHDK and CDR2 SYGVNS. Here the CDR3 reads CASSELGARANYGYTF. The sequenced part of the CDR3 DNA is TGTGCCAGCAGTGAATTAGGGGCCCGAGCTAACTATGGC.

In the case of this clone: The sequenced fragment ends 3 residues before the CDR3 boundary, so the rest is inferred from the germline J gene. This chain connects TRBV18 to TRBJ1-2; possible D gene TRBD1, 5 bases. Germline V lookup: CDR1 KGHSH, CDR2 LQKENI. CDR3 length: 13 residues. This chain's CDR3 is CASSSRGEEDYTF. The part of the CDR3 DNA that was read is TGTGCCAGCTCATCGCGGGGGGAGGAGGAC.

A remark on this clone: The sequenced fragment ends 3 residues before the CDR3 boundary, so the rest is inferred from the germline J gene. The gene calls are TRBV10-3 and TRBJ2-7; perhaps TRBD1 as D (6 bases). Per the germline V gene, CDR1 is ENHRY and CDR2 is SYGVKD. Between the trimmed V and J ends, which lost 11 bases and 6 bases, there was a span of 17 bases. The CDR3 runs 12 residues. The chain's CDR3 is CASRDTGFEQYF. CDR3 bases read: TGTGCCTCGAGGGACACGGGGTTCGAG.

As concerns this clone: The read finishes 3 residues shy of the CDR3 end, and the germline J gene is used to complete it. The rearrangement links TRBV2 to TRBJ2-3; D might be TRBD2 (5 bases). V was cut by 3 bases and J by 3 bases, with 13 bases left in between. The CDR3 covers 15 residues. Germline V gene lookup returns CDR1 SNHLY and CDR2 FYNNEI. The CDR3 region is CASSDLLVGTDTQYF. CDR3 DNA, as far as it was read: TGTGCCAGCAGTGACCTACTAGTTGGGACAGATACG.

In regard to this clone: The read comes to an end 3 residues before the CDR3 does, leaving the germline J gene to fill in the end. The chain uses TRBV29-1 and TRBJ1-3; D unclear. This CDR3 is 15 amino acids long. Germline CDR1 and CDR2: SQVTM and ANQGSEA. V gave up 6 bases and J gave up 2 bases, with 17 bases separating them. CDR3 sequence: CSVELVTSPGNTIYF. Partial CDR3 DNA: TGCAGCGTCGAATTGGTTACATCTCCTGGAAACACC.

Turning to this clone: The DNA ends 3 residues before the CDR3 does, and the rest of the CDR3 is filled in from the germline J gene. The chain is built from TRBV7-2 and TRBJ2-2, with 8 positions matching TRBD1. The length of the CDR3 is 13 residues. The germline V gene encodes CDR1 SGHTA and CDR2 FQGNSA. The CDR3 reads CASRQGAWEKLFF. The DNA read from the CDR3 is TGTGCCAGCAGGCAGGGGGCGTGGGAAAAG. The full variable domain, in which reference TRBV7-2 and TRBJ2-2 provide the parts outside the CDR3, is GAGVSQSPSNKVTEKGKDVELRCDPISGHTALYWYRQSLGQGLEFLIYFQGNSAPDKSGLPSDRFSAERTGGSVSTLTIQRTQQEDSAVYLCASRQGAWEKLFFGEGSRLTVL.

Comments on this clone: Sequencing ends 3 residues short of the CDR3 end; the germline J gene provides the rest. The genes are TRBV4-2 and TRBJ1-5; possibly TRBD1 for D (6 bases). Germline values: CDR1 LGHNA, CDR2 YNFKEQ. V lost 0 bases and J 5 bases, leaving 11 bases between the germline ends. The CDR3 loop spans 15 amino acids. CDR3 loop: CASSQETRGYQPQHF. CDR3 DNA, as far as it was read: TGTGCCAGCAGCCAAGAGACGAGGGGGTATCAGCCC.

Note on this clone: The DNA ends 3 residues before the CDR3 does, and the rest of the CDR3 is filled in from the germline J gene. This rearrangement joins TRBV4-1 to TRBJ1-5; 8 positions match TRBD1. The CDR3 sequence is 18 residues long. Per germline, CDR1 MGHRA and CDR2 YSYEKL. With 0 bases clipped from V and 0 bases from J, the junction kept 7 bases outside the gene matches. CDR3: CASSQEADRVYSNQPQHF. Partial CDR3 DNA: TGCGCCAGCAGCCAAGAAGCGGACAGGGTCTATAGCAATCAGCCC.

Points on this clone: The DNA ends 3 residues before the CDR3 does, and the rest of the CDR3 is filled in from the germline J gene. This chain links TRBV7-9 with TRBJ1-6; D is unresolved. This CDR3 spans 15 amino acids. Germline-derived CDR1 and CDR2 are SEHNR and FQNEAQ (reference sequence). Between the trimmed V and J ends, which lost 0 bases and 6 bases, there was a span of 9 bases. The covered CDR3 bases are TGTGCCAGCAGCTTAGCGGGCAGAACTAATTCACCC. This encodes CASSLAGRTNSP. The CDR3 reads in full as CASSLAGRTNSPLHF.

The CDR3 DNA, read in part, is TGTGCCAGCAATTCTAACCCCAATGAG. Its translation is CASNSNPNE. The complete CDR3 sequence is CASNSNPNEQFF. The chain is built from TRBV25-1 and TRBJ2-1; D is uncertain. Read data end 3 residues before the CDR3 end; the end is taken from the germline J gene. CDR1 is MGHDK and CDR2 is SYGVNS in the germline V gene. This CDR3 has 12 amino acids. V was clipped by 7 bases and J by 6 bases, with 10 bases between them. The full variable domain, completed using reference TRBV25-1 and TRBJ2-1, is EADIYQTPRYLVIGTGKKITLECSQTMGHDKMYWYQQDPGMELHLIHYSYGVNSTEKGDLSSESTVSRIRTEHFPLTLESARPSHTSQYLCASNSNPNEQFFGPGTRLTVL.

Details on this clone: The CDR3 end lies 3 residues beyond the end of the read and is filled in from the germline J gene. V usage is TRBV19 and J usage is TRBJ1-5; D call uncertain. Germline assignment: CDR1 LNHDA and CDR2 SQIVND (reference sequence). Between the trimmed V and J ends, which lost 3 bases and 0 bases, there was a span of 9 bases. The CDR3 extends over 15 amino acids. The CDR3 here is CASSIKEGSNQPQHF. The part of the CDR3 DNA that was read is TGTGCCAGTAGTATTAAGGAGGGTAGCAATCAGCCC.

To note about this clone: Coverage ceases 3 residues before the CDR3 finishes, and the germline J gene fills in the end. The chain combines TRBV7-2 with TRBJ1-6, with a tentative D call TRBD1 (6 bases). Trimming took off 4 bases at V and 3 bases at J, with 7 bases between the two ends. CDR1 SGHTA and CDR2 FQGNSA come from the germline V gene. The CDR3 sequence is 14 residues long. The CDR3 bases that were read are TGTGCCAGCAGCTCGGACAGCTATAATTCACCC. It specifies CASSSDSYNSP. The full CDR3 is CASSSDSYNSPLHF.

Comment on this clone: The read ends 3 residues shy of where the CDR3 ends; the end is completed using the germline J gene. V and J are TRBV5-4 and TRBJ2-7; the match to TRBD2 covers 11 bases. The V and J ends lost 1 base and 5 bases, in that order; junction bases with no gene match: 5. Germline V gene data show CDR1 as SGHNT and CDR2 as YYREEE (reference sequence). The CDR3 contains 15 residues. The sequenced part of the CDR3 DNA is TGTGCCAGCAGCTTGATAGCGGGAGGGCCCGACGAG. Translating it yields CASSLIAGGPDE. The complete CDR3 sequence is CASSLIAGGPDEQYF.

With regard to this clone: The read falls 3 residues short of the CDR3 end, and the missing part is taken from the germline J gene. The gene calls are TRBV11-2 and TRBJ2-3; D is unclear. This CDR3 has 15 residues. The germline V gene has CDR1 SGHAT and CDR2 FQNNGV. The V gene lost 2 bases and the J gene lost 4 bases, with 13 bases spanning the gap. Partial CDR3 DNA: TGTGCCAGCAGCTTAATAAGACTTTCTGCAGATACG. This sequence encodes CASSLIRLSADT. The CDR3, in full, reads CASSLIRLSADTQYF.

Incomplete CDR3 DNA: TGTGCCAGCACCCTAGGGGCGGACAGCTCCTACAATGAG. It specifies CASTLGADSSYNE. The whole CDR3 region reads CASTLGADSSYNEQFF. The chain has TRBV2 and TRBJ2-1; the D gene is possibly TRBD1 (6 bases). The CDR3 end is not reached by the read, which stops 3 residues before it; the germline J gene fills it in. The CDR3 contains 16 residues. V was trimmed by 7 bases and J by 0 bases, leaving 16 bases between them. Per the germline V gene, CDR1 is SNHLY and CDR2 is FYNNEI.

To note about this clone: Read coverage stops 3 residues before the CDR3 terminus; the germline J gene supplies the remainder. The chain uses TRBV5-1 and TRBJ2-2, with TRBD1 identical over 9 bases. The CDR3 is made up of 15 amino acids. Germline V gives CDR1 SGHRS, CDR2 YFSETQ. CDR3 DNA (partial): TGCGCCAGCAGCCTTATGACAGGGGGGGATGAAAAG. Amino acid sequence: CASSLMTGGDEK. The whole CDR3 reads CASSLMTGGDEKLFF. The variable domain in full, completed from reference TRBV5-1 and TRBJ2-2, reads KAGVTQTPRYLIKTRGQQVTLSCSPISGHRSVSWYQQTPGQGLQFLFEYFSETQRNKGNFPGRFSGRQFSNSRSEMNVSTLELGDSALYLCASSLMTGGDEKLFFGEGSRLTVL.

With respect to this clone: One junction end disagrees with the germline gene, perhaps due to a read error. The read gets to within 3 residues of the CDR3 end, and the germline J gene fills in the rest. This chain connects TRBV7-7 to TRBJ2-3; D possibly corresponds to TRBD1 (6 bases). Germline CDR1 SSHAT, CDR2 FNYEAQ (reference sequence). The length of the CDR3 is 15 residues. The CDR3 reads CASSSGDSYTDTQYF. The covered CDR3 bases are TGTGCTAGCAGCTCAGGGGATTCCTACACAGATACG.

About this clone itself: Sequencing ends 3 residues short of the CDR3 end; the germline J gene provides the rest. The V gene is TRBV18, the J gene TRBJ1-1, with D possibly TRBD1 on 6 matching bases. V gave up 3 bases and J gave up 0 bases, with 11 bases separating them. Germline assignment: CDR1 KGHSH and CDR2 LQKENI. This CDR3 comprises 15 residues. The CDR3 sequence is CASSPQDRMNTEAFF. CDR3 DNA (partial): TGTGCCAGCTCACCCCAGGACAGAATGAACACTGAA.

Notes on this clone: The CDR3 extends 3 residues past the end of the read, so its final part is completed from the germline J gene. The chain links TRBV7-9 to TRBJ1-5, with D possibly TRBD1 on 6 matching bases. Germline lookup yields CDR1 SEHNR and CDR2 FQNEAQ (reference sequence). This CDR3 has 13 residues. The ends were cut back, 4 bases at V and 6 bases at J, with 10 bases in the middle. This CDR3 is CASSSQGSQPQHF. The covered CDR3 bases are TGTGCCAGCAGCTCCCAGGGGAGTCAGCCC.

On this clone itself: Relative to the germline gene, one junction end is altered; a read error may explain this. Read sequence stops 3 residues before the CDR3 end, and the germline J gene provides the missing end. Additional DNA sequences in this sample encode the identical CDR3. The V gene is TRBV7-3, the J gene TRBJ2-1, with D possibly TRBD2 on 5 matching bases. Germline V gene lookup returns CDR1 SGHTA and CDR2 FQGTGA. This CDR3 contains 16 residues. The CDR3 bases that were read are TGTGCCAGCAGTTTAACCGGGGTAGGAGTCTACAATGAG. As protein: CASSLTGVGVYNE. In full, the CDR3 is CASSLTGVGVYNEQFF. Full variable domain (remainder filled in from reference TRBV7-3 and TRBJ2-1): GAGVSQTPSNKVTEKGKYVELRCDPISGHTALYWYRQSLGQGPEFLIYFQGTGAADDSGLPNDRFFAVRPEGSVSTLKIQRTERGDSAVYLCASSLTGVGVYNEQFFGPGTRLTVL.

Concerning this clone itself: The read terminates 3 residues ahead of where the CDR3 ends, so the germline J gene completes it. This specimen includes other DNA sequences encoding the same CDR3. The chain links TRBV18 to TRBJ1-3, with TRBD1 matching 8 bases. Per germline, CDR1 KGHSH and CDR2 LQKENI. The V gene end was trimmed by 3 bases and the J gene end by 0 bases; junction bases not matched to a gene: 4. The CDR3 loop spans 16 amino acids. CDR3 protein: CASSPGTGGSGNTIYF. Incomplete CDR3 DNA: TGTGCCAGCTCACCGGGGACAGGAGGCTCTGGAAACACC.

Comment on this clone: The CDR3 end falls 3 residues outside the read, so it is completed with the germline J gene. The V gene is TRBV5-1, the J gene TRBJ2-1; 8 bases agree with TRBD2. This CDR3 region has 16 residues. Trimming took 3 bases from V and 1 from J; bases not matched to a gene: 6. The V gene's germline CDR1 is SGHRS and CDR2 YFSETQ. The CDR3 sequence: CASSSFSSGSYNEQFF. Incomplete CDR3 DNA: TGCGCCAGCAGCTCATTTTCTAGCGGGTCCTACAATGAG.

About this clone: The CDR3 end lies 3 residues beyond the end of the read and is filled in from the germline J gene. This chain connects TRBV20-1 to TRBJ1-1; 8 bases are a match to TRBD1. CDR3 length equals 14 residues. Germline V lookup: CDR1 DFQATT, CDR2 SNEGSKA (reference sequence). V shed 3 bases and J 4 bases; nucleotides not matched to a gene: 7. CDR3 residues: CSARVAGGFTEAFF. The sequenced part of the CDR3 DNA is TGCAGTGCTAGGGTGGCAGGGGGCTTCACTGAA.

Concerning this clone itself: The read falls 3 residues short of the CDR3 end, and the missing part is taken from the germline J gene. This chain connects TRBV19 to TRBJ1-2; D remains ambiguous. The V and J ends lost 1 base and 3 bases respectively, with 9 bases between them. The germline CDR1 and CDR2 sequences are LNHDA and SQIVND (reference sequence). This CDR3 contains 14 residues. The CDR3 sequence: CASSIGGHDYGYTF. The sequenced part of the CDR3 DNA is TGTGCCAGTAGTATAGGAGGTCATGACTATGGC.

Concerning this clone itself: At one end the junction does not follow the germline gene, possibly because of a read error. The CDR3 end falls 3 residues outside the read, so it is completed with the germline J gene. The same CDR3 also results from other DNA sequences found in this sample. V and J are TRBV19 and TRBJ1-3, with a weak D call TRBD1 (6 bases). This CDR3 contains 17 residues. The germline gives CDR1 LNHDA, CDR2 SQIVND (reference sequence). CDR3 amino acids: CASSHNRARSLRNTIYF. The CDR3 DNA, read in part, is TGTGCCAGTAGCCATAACAGGGCGAGAAGTTTGAGAAACACG.

Regarding this clone: The CDR3 end lies 3 residues beyond the end of the read and is filled in from the germline J gene. The chain employs TRBV7-8 and TRBJ1-3, with D maybe TRBD1 (6 bases). V lost 0 bases, J lost 9 bases, and 18 bases lay in between. CDR3 length: 16 amino acids. Per the germline V gene, CDR1 is SGHVS and CDR2 is FQNEAQ. CDR3 DNA (partial): TGTGCCAGCAGCTTAGCGCAGGCAGGGGCGCGCGGCACC. Translated: CASSLAQAGARGT. The entire CDR3 reads CASSLAQAGARGTIYF.

Concerning this clone: The read ends 3 residues before the CDR3 terminus; that terminus is restored from the germline J gene. The chain combines TRBV19 with TRBJ2-3, with 13 positions matching TRBD2. V lost 5 bases and J lost 2; bases outside the gene matches: 10. CDR1 and CDR2 from the germline V gene are LNHDA and SQIVND (reference sequence). The CDR3 consists of 18 residues. The sequenced part of the CDR3 DNA is TGTGCCAGTAGTGCACTAGCGGGAGGGCCCGCATTCACAGATACG. Its protein product is CASSALAGGPAFTDT. The complete CDR3 reads CASSALAGGPAFTDTQYF.

Concerning this clone: The read stops 3 residues short of the end of the CDR3; the missing end is completed from the germline J gene. V is TRBV6-4 and J is TRBJ1-1; 7 positions agree with TRBD1. The V gene's germline CDR1 is MRHNA and CDR2 SNTAGT. V shed 4 bases, J shed 5 bases, and the junction held 13 bases outside the gene matches. CDR3 size: 16 residues. The CDR3 spells CASSAIHTGVATEAFF. Partial CDR3 DNA: TGTGCCAGCAGTGCCATCCATACAGGGGTAGCGACTGAA.